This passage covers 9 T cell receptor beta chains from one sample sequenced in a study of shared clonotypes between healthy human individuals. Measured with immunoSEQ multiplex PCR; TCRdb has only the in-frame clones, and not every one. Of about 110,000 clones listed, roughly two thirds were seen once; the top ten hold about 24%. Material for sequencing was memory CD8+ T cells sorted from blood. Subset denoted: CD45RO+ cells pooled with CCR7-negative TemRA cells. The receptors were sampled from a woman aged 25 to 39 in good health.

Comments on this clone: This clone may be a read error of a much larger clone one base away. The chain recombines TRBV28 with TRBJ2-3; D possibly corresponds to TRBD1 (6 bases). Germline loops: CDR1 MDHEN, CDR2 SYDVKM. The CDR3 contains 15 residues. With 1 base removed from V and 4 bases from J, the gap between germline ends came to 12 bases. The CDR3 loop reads CASSLLQGEADTQYF. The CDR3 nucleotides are TGTGCCAGCAGTTTATTACAGGGAGAGGCAGATACGCAGTATTTT.

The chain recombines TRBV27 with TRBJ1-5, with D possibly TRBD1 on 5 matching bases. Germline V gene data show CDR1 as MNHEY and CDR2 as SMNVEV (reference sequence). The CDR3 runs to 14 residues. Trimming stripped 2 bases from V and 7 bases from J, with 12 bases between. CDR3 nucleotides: TGTGCCAGCAGTTTAATAGGGGCTCGCCAGCCCCAGCATTTT. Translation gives CASSLIGARQPQHF.

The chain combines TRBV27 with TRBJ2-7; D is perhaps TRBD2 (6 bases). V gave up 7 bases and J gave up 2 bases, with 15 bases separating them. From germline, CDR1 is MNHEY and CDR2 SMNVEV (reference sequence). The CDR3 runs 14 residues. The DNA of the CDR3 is TGTGCCAGCACCCCTAGCGAATCACCCTACGAGCAGTACTTC. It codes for CASTPSESPYEQYF.

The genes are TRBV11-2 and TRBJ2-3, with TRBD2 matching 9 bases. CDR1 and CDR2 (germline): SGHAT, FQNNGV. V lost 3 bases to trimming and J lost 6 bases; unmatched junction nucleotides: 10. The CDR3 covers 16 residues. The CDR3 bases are TGTGCCAGCAGCTTTGGAGCGGGAGGAGCACATGATACGCAGTATTTT. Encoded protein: CASSFGAGGAHDTQYF.

The CDR3: CASSPTAFPAGGQDTQYF. The CDR3 coding sequence is TGTGCCAGCAGCCCTACGGCCTTTCCAGCGGGAGGACAAGATACGCAGTATTTT. This chain uses TRBV5-4 with TRBJ2-3, with 9 bases matching TRBD2. V was clipped by 4 bases and J by 5 bases; unmatched bases: 17. There are 18 residues in the CDR3. Germline CDR1 reads SGHNT; CDR2 reads YYREEE (reference sequence).

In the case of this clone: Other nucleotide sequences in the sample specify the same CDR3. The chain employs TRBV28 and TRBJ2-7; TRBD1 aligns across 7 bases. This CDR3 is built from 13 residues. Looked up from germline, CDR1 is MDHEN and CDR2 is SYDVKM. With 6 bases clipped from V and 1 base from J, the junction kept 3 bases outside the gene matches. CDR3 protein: CASRRQGSYEQYF. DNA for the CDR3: TGTGCCAGCAGACGACAGGGATCCTACGAGCAGTACTTC.

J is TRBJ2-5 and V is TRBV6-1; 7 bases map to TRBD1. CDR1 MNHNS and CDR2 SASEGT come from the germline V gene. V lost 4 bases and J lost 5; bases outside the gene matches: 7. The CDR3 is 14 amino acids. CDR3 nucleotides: TGTGCCAGCAGTGGAACAGGGGCACGGGAGACCCAGTACTTC. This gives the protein CASSGTGARETQYF.

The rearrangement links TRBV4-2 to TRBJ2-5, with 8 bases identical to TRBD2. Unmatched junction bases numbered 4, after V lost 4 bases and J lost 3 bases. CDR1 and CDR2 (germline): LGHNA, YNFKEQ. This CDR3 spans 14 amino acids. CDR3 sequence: CASSPTSGKETQYF. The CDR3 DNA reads TGTGCCAGCAGCCCTACTAGCGGAAAAGAGACCCAGTACTTC.

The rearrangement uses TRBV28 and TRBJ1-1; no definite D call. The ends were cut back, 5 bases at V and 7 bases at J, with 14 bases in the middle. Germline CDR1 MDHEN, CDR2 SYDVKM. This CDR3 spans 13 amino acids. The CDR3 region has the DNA TGTGCCAGCAGTCCCGGACTAATTCTTGAAGCTTTCTTT. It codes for CASSPGLILEAFF.